The 13 T cell receptor beta chains below come from one sample, sequenced in a study of control samples from healthy donors and cancer patients. Assay: immunoSEQ multiplex PCR; the TCRdb copy retains only in-frame clones and omits some. The repertoire has 100,000 to 150,000 clones, approximately 89% of them found once; the top ten carry approximately 8%. The sequenced material came from PBMCs. Receptor source: a man in his forties or fifties with head and neck cancer.

The gene calls are TRBV5-1 and TRBJ2-5; 9 bases map to TRBD1. J gave up 4 bases and V 5 bases, and 9 bases lay outside the gene matches. Germline assignment: CDR1 SGHRS and CDR2 YFSETQ. The CDR3 is 15 amino acids. The CDR3 region is CASRFDRGGGETQYF. The CDR3 DNA is TGCGCCAGCAGATTTGACAGGGGGGGTGGAGAGACCCAGTACTTC.

This chain joins TRBV7-2 and TRBJ2-3; TRBD1 aligns across 7 bases. V lost 3 bases, J lost 4 bases, and 7 bases stayed unmatched. The CDR3 spans 15 residues. CDR1 SGHTA and CDR2 FQGNSA come from the germline V gene. CDR3 loop: CASSFSGGEADTQYF. In DNA form, the CDR3 reads TGTGCCAGCAGCTTCTCAGGGGGAGAGGCAGATACGCAGTATTTT. The full variable domain, completed using reference TRBV7-2 and TRBJ2-3, is GAGVSQSPSNKVTEKGKDVELRCDPISGHTALYWYRQSLGQGLEFLIYFQGNSAPDKSGLPSDRFSAERTGGSVSTLTIQRTQQEDSAVYLCASSFSGGEADTQYFGPGTRLTVL.

The genes are TRBV4-2 and TRBJ1-5; TRBD1 is a possible D gene (5 bases). CDR1 LGHNA and CDR2 YNFKEQ come from the germline V gene. The ends were cut back, 1 base at V and 4 bases at J, with 11 bases in the middle. This CDR3 has 15 amino acids. This CDR3 reads CASSQVGEGNQPQHF. The CDR3 DNA sequence: TGTGCCAGCAGCCAAGTGGGGGAAGGGAATCAGCCCCAGCATTTT.

Worth noting for this clone: An end of the junction differs from the germline gene, which may be a read error. V is TRBV6-5 and J is TRBJ2-1; D not resolved. The CDR3 spans 13 residues. Per the germline V gene, CDR1 is MNHEY and CDR2 is SVGAGI. The DNA of the CDR3 is TGTGCCAGCAGTCCTTCGGGTTACAATGAGCAGCTCTTC. Protein product: CASSPSGYNEQLF.

The chain is built from TRBV5-1 and TRBJ2-7; TRBD2 is a possible D gene (7 bases). CDR3 length: 15 residues. Germline V lookup: CDR1 SGHRS, CDR2 YFSETQ. V gave up 4 bases and J gave up 7 bases, with 21 bases separating them. CDR3 nucleotide sequence: TGCGCCAGCAGCCCCCGGGGGGCTGGAGGAGGGGAGCAGTACTTC. Amino acid sequence: CASSPRGAGGGEQYF.

This sequence joins TRBV19 and TRBJ2-3; 13 bases fit TRBD2. The V segment lost 6 bases and the J segment 6 bases; nucleotides outside the gene matches: 9. The CDR3 runs to 16 residues. Germline values: CDR1 LNHDA, CDR2 SQIVND (reference sequence). The CDR3 loop is CASSTRTSGSLDTQYF. CDR3 coding DNA: TGTGCCAGTAGCACCCGGACTAGCGGGAGCTTGGATACGCAGTATTTT.

This chain connects TRBV5-4 to TRBJ1-2; possibly TRBD1 for D (6 bases). The V end was cut by 4 bases, the J end by 6 bases, with 16 bases between. CDR1 SGHNT and CDR2 YYREEE come from the germline V gene (reference sequence). The CDR3 has 14 amino acids. The CDR3: CASSLMGAPHGYTF. Written as DNA, the CDR3 is TGTGCCAGCAGCCTCATGGGGGCGCCTCATGGCTACACCTTC.

The CDR3 loop reads CASSRGQARETQYF. The CDR3 DNA follows: TGTGCCAGCAGCAGGGGACAGGCTCGAGAGACCCAGTACTTC. V is TRBV5-4 and J is TRBJ2-5; 8 bases match TRBD1. J was trimmed by 4 bases and V by 4 bases; bases with no gene match: 6. CDR1 SGHNT and CDR2 YYREEE come from the germline V gene (reference sequence). This CDR3 contains 14 residues.

CDR3 residues: CASSFRQGTDTQYF. The CDR3 DNA reads as TGCGCCAGCAGCTTTAGACAGGGTACAGATACGCAGTATTTT. V gene TRBV5-1 combines with J gene TRBJ2-3, with 7 bases fitting TRBD1. With V trimmed by 2 bases and J by 3 bases, 3 bases remained unmatched. Germline V gene sequence: CDR1 SGHRS, CDR2 YFSETQ. The CDR3 totals 14 residues.

In its sample, this clone was seen once. The gene calls are TRBV20-1 and TRBJ1-6; the D gene is possibly TRBD1 (5 bases). The CDR3 loop spans 18 amino acids. Per the germline V gene, CDR1 is DFQATT and CDR2 is SNEGSKA (reference sequence). The V gene lost 3 bases and the J gene lost 0 bases, with 18 bases spanning the gap. The CDR3 nucleotides read TGCAGTGCTAGTGGTCCAGGGCCGCGAAGCTCCTATAATTCACCCCTCCACTTT. Amino acids: CSASGPGPRSSYNSPLHF.

This chain links TRBV28 with TRBJ2-2; possibly TRBD1 for D (5 bases). The V gene lost 9 bases and the J gene lost 4 bases, with 12 bases spanning the gap. Germline lookup yields CDR1 MDHEN and CDR2 SYDVKM. The CDR3 consists of 13 residues. CDR3 sequence: CASAWGGTGELFF. CDR3 in DNA: TGTGCCAGTGCCTGGGGCGGCACCGGGGAGCTGTTTTTT. The full variable domain, its missing parts supplied by reference TRBV28 and TRBJ2-2, is DVKVTQSSRYLVKRTGEKVFLECVQDMDHENMFWYRQDPGLGLRLIYFSYDVKMKEKGDIPEGYSVSREKKERFSLILESASTNQTSMYLCASAWGGTGELFFGEGSRLTVL.

This clone was seen a few times. The J gene is TRBJ2-2, the V gene TRBV15; 9 bases map to TRBD1. The ends lost 1 base at V and 3 bases at J; junction bases unmatched: 0. The germline V gene has CDR1 LNHNV and CDR2 YYDKDF (reference sequence). This CDR3 region has 15 residues. DNA of the CDR3: TGTGCCACCAGCAGAGGGACAGGGGACACCGGGGAGCTGTTTTTT. Its protein product is CATSRGTGDTGELFF.

This rearrangement joins TRBV15 to TRBJ2-5; maybe TRBD1 (5 bases). Germline CDR1 LNHNV, CDR2 YYDKDF (reference sequence). Trimming shortened V by 1 base and J by 10 bases, and 13 bases separated the two germline ends. This CDR3 has 13 residues. The CDR3 coding sequence is TGTGCCACCAGCAGAGGACAGCCGCTGGACCAGTACTTC. It translates to CATSRGQPLDQYF.